The 19 T cell receptor beta chains reported below all come from one sample, sequenced in a study of cytomegalovirus exposure and HLA in healthy donors. The PCR made use of 60 Vbeta and 13 Jbeta primers. Profiled with immunoSEQ multiplex PCR; TCRdb holds only in-frame clones, not every one. Of around 21,000 clones listed, over 75% are singletons. The sequenced material came from PBMCs. The source of these receptors is a man aged 55 to 69 in good health and CMV-seronegative.

This clone was recorded once. The rearrangement joins TRBV2 to TRBJ2-7, with 7 bases fitting TRBD1. With V trimmed by 7 bases and J by 4 bases, 10 bases remained unmatched. CDR1 is SNHLY, CDR2 FYNNEI, per germline. CDR3 length: 14 amino acids. The CDR3 is CASIIRQGSYEQYF. The DNA for the CDR3 is TGTGCCAGCATTATTAGACAGGGTTCGTACGAGCAGTACTTC.

The chain employs TRBV4-1 and TRBJ1-4, with D maybe TRBD1 (6 bases). This CDR3 is 13 amino acids long. V lost 5 bases and J lost 5, with 9 bases in between. Germline-derived CDR1 and CDR2 are MGHRA and YSYEKL. CDR3 residues: CASSRGTNEKLFF. The CDR3 DNA follows: TGCGCCAGCAGCAGGGGGACAAATGAAAAACTGTTTTTT.

The chain couples TRBV14 to TRBJ1-1, with unresolved D. CDR1 is SGHDN and CDR2 is FVKESK in the germline V gene. V dropped 1 base and J dropped 0 bases, with 6 bases sitting between them. The CDR3 loop spans 14 amino acids. This CDR3 is CASSQAGMNTEAFF. CDR3 nucleotide sequence: TGTGCCAGCAGCCAAGCTGGCATGAACACTGAAGCTTTCTTT.

V and J are TRBV29-1 and TRBJ1-2; D remains ambiguous. V was shortened by 4 bases and J by 1 base, with 7 bases between the two germline ends. Germline loops: CDR1 SQVTM, CDR2 ANQGSEA. The CDR3 length is 12 residues. The CDR3 reads CSVVRDNYGYTF. The DNA of the CDR3 is TGCAGCGTTGTACGGGATAACTATGGCTACACCTTC.

The V call is TRBV5-1, the J call TRBJ1-1; D may be TRBD1 (5 bases). This CDR3 region has 16 residues. The V gene's germline CDR1 is SGHRS and CDR2 YFSETQ. V lost 2 bases to trimming and J lost 5 bases, with 19 bases between them. The CDR3 sequence: CASSFGPTGEGTEAFF. In nucleotides, the CDR3 is TGCGCCAGCAGCTTTGGCCCCACGGGGGAGGGGACTGAAGCTTTCTTT.

This chain connects TRBV28 to TRBJ2-3; 7 nucleotides match TRBD2. The CDR3 is 14 residues long. Germline V gene data show CDR1 as MDHEN and CDR2 as SYDVKM. The V gene end was trimmed by 3 bases and the J gene end by 8 bases; junction bases not matched to a gene: 8. As DNA, the CDR3 is TGTGCCAGCAGTTTTATGAGCGGGATGGGTACGCAGTATTTT. Protein sequence: CASSFMSGMGTQYF.

Note on this clone: The junction departs from germline at one end; a sequencing error may be responsible. This chain joins TRBV6-1 and TRBJ2-7, with 7 bases matching TRBD1. The CDR3 is 15 residues long. Looked up from germline, CDR1 is MNHNS and CDR2 is SASEGT. This chain's CDR3 is CSSSSQGFASYEQYF. CDR3 coding DNA: TGTTCCAGCAGTTCACAGGGGTTTGCATCCTACGAGCAGTACTTC.

CDR3 sequence reads: CASSLEAGRPYEQYF. DNA of the CDR3: TGTGCCAGCAGCTTAGAGGCGGGCAGACCCTACGAGCAGTACTTC. The chain combines TRBV7-2 with TRBJ2-7; weak D call: TRBD2 (5 bases). This CDR3 is built from 15 residues. The V end lost 1 base, the J end lost 2 bases, and 12 bases lay between the germline ends. The germline V gene encodes CDR1 SGHTA and CDR2 FQGNSA.

The chain carries TRBV30 and TRBJ2-7, with 9 bases identical to TRBD1. The trim removed 2 bases at V and 6 bases at J, leaving 8 bases unmatched. The CDR3 length is 14 residues. Per germline, CDR1 GTSNPN and CDR2 SVGIG (reference sequence). In DNA, the CDR3 is TGTGCCTGGAGTATGGGACAGGGCTATTTCGAGCAGTACTTC. This codes for CAWSMGQGYFEQYF.

The genes are TRBV4-3 and TRBJ1-4; 9 nucleotides agree with TRBD1. The V and J ends lost 4 bases and 7 bases, in that order; junction bases with no gene match: 10. Looked up from germline, CDR1 is LGHNA and CDR2 is YSLEER. The CDR3 loop spans 16 amino acids. The CDR3 coding sequence is TGCGCCAGCAGCCGCATCTTAGGACAGGGGAGTGAAAAACTGTTTTTT. Translation gives CASSRILGQGSEKLFF.

V and J are TRBV2 and TRBJ1-4, with TRBD1 identical over 9 bases. CDR3 length equals 14 residues. J was trimmed by 7 bases and V by 6 bases; bases with no gene match: 6. The germline gives CDR1 SNHLY, CDR2 FYNNEI. CDR3 in amino acids: CASSGQGLSEKLFF. CDR3 DNA: TGTGCCAGCAGCGGACAGGGGCTCTCTGAAAAACTGTTTTTT.

The chain recombines TRBV30 with TRBJ1-2; TRBD1 agrees at 12 bases. The CDR3 extends over 13 amino acids. Germline V gene data show CDR1 as GTSNPN and CDR2 as SVGIG (reference sequence). Trimming cost V 5 bases and J 4 bases; bases outside gene matches: 2. CDR3: CAWGTGGVYGYTF. For the CDR3, the DNA is TGTGCCTGGGGGACAGGGGGCGTCTATGGCTACACCTTC.

The J gene is TRBJ1-5, the V gene TRBV19, with D unclear. The V and J ends lost 1 base and 6 bases respectively, with 13 bases between them. CDR3 length: 15 residues. Germline assignment: CDR1 LNHDA and CDR2 SQIVND (reference sequence). CDR3 in DNA: TGTGCCAGTAGTATAGCACAGCTTGGGAGTCAGCCCCAGCATTTT. The encoded protein is CASSIAQLGSQPQHF. Supplemented by reference TRBV19 and TRBJ1-5, the full variable domain reads DGGITQSPKYLFRKEGQNVTLSCEQNLNHDAMYWYRQDPGQGLRLIYYSQIVNDFQKGDIAEGYSVSREKKESFPLTVTSAQKNPTAFYLCASSIAQLGSQPQHFGDGTRLSIL.

Concerning this clone: The junction differs from germline at one of its ends, possibly a read error. The chain employs TRBV27 and TRBJ2-2, with 10 bases lining up with TRBD1. CDR3 length: 16 amino acids. CDR1 and CDR2 from the germline V gene are MNHEY and SMNVEV (reference sequence). In DNA, the CDR3 is TGTGCCAGCAGAGGTTGGGGGACAGGGGACACCGGGGAGCCGTTTTTT. As protein: CASRGWGTGDTGEPFF.

The rearrangement joins TRBV6-6 to TRBJ2-2; D unresolved. CDR3 size: 13 residues. Germline CDR1 and CDR2: MNHNY and SVGAGI (reference sequence). V was cut by 6 bases and J by 7 bases, with 12 bases left in between. The CDR3 loop reads CASSPTRSGELFF. CDR3 coding DNA: TGTGCCAGCAGCCCCACGCGGAGCGGGGAGCTGTTTTTT.

The chain combines TRBV7-3 with TRBJ2-1, with 8 bases that match TRBD2. Germline V lookup: CDR1 SGHTA, CDR2 FQGTGA. This CDR3 has 16 residues. Germline trimming cut 4 bases from V and 10 bases from J; bases unmatched to any gene: 15. The CDR3 sequence is CASSSQGFSSGGEQFF. In DNA, the CDR3 is TGTGCCAGCAGCTCCCAAGGGTTCTCGAGCGGGGGAGAGCAGTTCTTC.

Comment on this clone: The conserved phenylalanine or tryptophan normally closing the CDR3 is absent here, so this likely arose from a read error. No DNA is shown, since the ends of the CDR3 on it are uncertain; the CDR3 is the one TCRdb lists. The chain carries TRBV7-4 and TRBJ1-4. The CDR3 numbers 11 amino acids, ends counted. Looked up from germline, CDR1 is SGHVT and CDR2 is SQSDAQ. This chain's CDR3 is CASSLGDCCFG.

The V gene is TRBV7-9, the J gene TRBJ2-3; 7 bases fit TRBD2. From germline, CDR1 is SEHNR and CDR2 FQNEAQ (reference sequence). The CDR3 is made up of 17 amino acids. V was pared by 4 bases and J by 4 bases, with 14 bases of the junction left unmatched. CDR3 in DNA: TGTGCCAGCAGCTCTCCCGGATGGGCGGGAGCCCCAGATACGCAGTATTTT. Translation: CASSSPGWAGAPDTQYF.

The chain recombines TRBV7-2 with TRBJ1-2, with 7 bases that match TRBD1. The CDR3 is 16 residues long. Germline CDR1 and CDR2: SGHTA and FQGNSA. Unmatched junction bases numbered 10, after V lost 6 bases and J lost 0 bases. The CDR3, as DNA: TGTGCCAGCAGTTATGGACAGGTTGGGGCTAACTATGGCTACACCTTC. Its protein product is CASSYGQVGANYGYTF.